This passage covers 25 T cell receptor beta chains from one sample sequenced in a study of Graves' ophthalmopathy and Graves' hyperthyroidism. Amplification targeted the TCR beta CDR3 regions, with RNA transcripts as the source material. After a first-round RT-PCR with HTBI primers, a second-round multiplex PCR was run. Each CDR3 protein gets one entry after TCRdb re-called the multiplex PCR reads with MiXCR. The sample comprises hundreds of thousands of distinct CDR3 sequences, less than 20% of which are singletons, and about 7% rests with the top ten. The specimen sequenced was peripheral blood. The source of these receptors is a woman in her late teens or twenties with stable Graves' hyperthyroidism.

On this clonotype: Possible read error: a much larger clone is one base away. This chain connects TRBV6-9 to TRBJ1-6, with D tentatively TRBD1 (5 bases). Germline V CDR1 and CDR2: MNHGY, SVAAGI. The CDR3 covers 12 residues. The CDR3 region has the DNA TGTGCCTGCAGTTACGGGGAGGGGTCCCTCCACTTT. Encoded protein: CACSYGEGSLHF.

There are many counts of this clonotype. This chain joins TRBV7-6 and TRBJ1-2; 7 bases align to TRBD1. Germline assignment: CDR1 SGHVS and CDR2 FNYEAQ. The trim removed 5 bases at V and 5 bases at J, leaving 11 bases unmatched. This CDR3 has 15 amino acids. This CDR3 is CASSLSPGGNYGYTF. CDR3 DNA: TGTGCCAGCAGCCTCTCCCCAGGGGGTAATTATGGCTACACCTTC.

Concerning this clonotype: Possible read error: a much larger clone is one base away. As DNA, the CDR3 is TGTGCCAGTAGGGACAGGGAGGCCGGGGAGCTGTTGTTT. Encoded protein: CASRDREAGELLF. This chain uses TRBV19 with TRBJ2-2; 8 bases match TRBD1. The germline V gene has CDR1 LNHDA and CDR2 SQIVND (reference sequence). The CDR3 runs to 13 residues. The variable domain in full, with the rest retrieved from reference TRBV19 and TRBJ2-2, is DGGITQSPKYLFRKEGQNVTLSCEQNLNHDAMYWYRQDPGQGLRLIYYSQIVNDFQKGDIAEGYSVSREKKESFPLTVTSAQKNPTAFYLCASRDREAGELLFGEGSRLTVL.

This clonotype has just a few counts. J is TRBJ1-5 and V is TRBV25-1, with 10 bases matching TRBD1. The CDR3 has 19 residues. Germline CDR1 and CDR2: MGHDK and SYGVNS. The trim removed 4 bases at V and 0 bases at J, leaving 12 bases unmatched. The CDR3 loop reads CASSGGMGTGAYSNQPQHF. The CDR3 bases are TGTGCCAGCAGTGGAGGAATGGGGACAGGGGCTTATAGCAATCAGCCCCAGCATTTT.

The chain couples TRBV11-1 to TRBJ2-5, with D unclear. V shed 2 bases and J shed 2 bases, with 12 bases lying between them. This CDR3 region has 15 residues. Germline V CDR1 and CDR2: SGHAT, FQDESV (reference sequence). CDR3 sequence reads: CASSLYSSQQETQYF. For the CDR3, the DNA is TGTGCCAGCAGCTTATATAGCAGTCAGCAAGAGACCCAGTACTTC.

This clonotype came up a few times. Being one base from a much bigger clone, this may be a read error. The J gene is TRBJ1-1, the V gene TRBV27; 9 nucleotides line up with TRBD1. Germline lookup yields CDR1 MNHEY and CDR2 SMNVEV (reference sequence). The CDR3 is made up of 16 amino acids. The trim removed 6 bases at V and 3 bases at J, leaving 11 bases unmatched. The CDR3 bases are TGTGCCAGCAGAATGGACAGGGGAGCAACGGACACTGAAGCTTTCTTT. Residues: CASRMDRGATDTEAFF.

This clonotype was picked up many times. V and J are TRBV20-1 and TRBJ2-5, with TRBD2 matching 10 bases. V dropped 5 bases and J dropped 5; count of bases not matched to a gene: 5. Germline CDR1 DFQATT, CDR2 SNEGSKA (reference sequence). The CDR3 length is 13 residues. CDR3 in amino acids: CSAVSGGTETQYF. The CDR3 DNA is TGCAGTGCTGTTAGCGGGGGGACGGAGACCCAGTACTTC.

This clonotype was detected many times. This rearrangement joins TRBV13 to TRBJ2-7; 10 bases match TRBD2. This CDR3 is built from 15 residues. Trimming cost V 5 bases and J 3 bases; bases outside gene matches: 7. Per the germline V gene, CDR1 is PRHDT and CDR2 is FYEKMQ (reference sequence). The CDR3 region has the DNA TGTGCCAGCAGCGATACTAGCGGGGAGAACTACGAGCAGTACTTC. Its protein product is CASSDTSGENYEQYF.

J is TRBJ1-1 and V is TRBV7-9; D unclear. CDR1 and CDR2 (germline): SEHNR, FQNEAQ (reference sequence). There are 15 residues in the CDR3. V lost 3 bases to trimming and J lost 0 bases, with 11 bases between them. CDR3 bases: TGTGCCAGCAGCTTTCAAGGTTGGATGAACACTGAAGCTTTCTTT. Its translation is CASSFQGWMNTEAFF.

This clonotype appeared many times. CDR3 sequence reads: CASSYPTGYGYTF. The DNA of the CDR3 is TGTGCCAGCAGTTACCCTACAGGGTATGGCTACACCTTC. The chain has TRBV6-5 and TRBJ1-2; TRBD1 is a possible D gene (6 bases). The CDR3 spans 13 residues. In germline, CDR1 is MNHEY, CDR2 SVGAGI. The V end was cut by 2 bases, the J end by 5 bases, with 9 bases between.

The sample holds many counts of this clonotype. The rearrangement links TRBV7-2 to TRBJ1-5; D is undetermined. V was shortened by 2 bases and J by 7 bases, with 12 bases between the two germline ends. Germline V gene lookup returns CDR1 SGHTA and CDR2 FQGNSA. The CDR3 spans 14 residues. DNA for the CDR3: TGTGCCAGCAGCTTAACGCGGACCGGGCAGCCCCAGCATTTT. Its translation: CASSLTRTGQPQHF.

CDR3 coding DNA: TGTGCCAGCAGTTTATATTTGAGGCAGGGAGAGACCCAGTACTTC. Translated: CASSLYLRQGETQYF. The chain is built from TRBV27 and TRBJ2-5, with TRBD1 as a possible D gene (5 bases). CDR3 length: 15 amino acids. In germline, CDR1 is MNHEY, CDR2 SMNVEV (reference sequence). V was trimmed by 1 base and J by 4 bases, leaving 13 bases between them.

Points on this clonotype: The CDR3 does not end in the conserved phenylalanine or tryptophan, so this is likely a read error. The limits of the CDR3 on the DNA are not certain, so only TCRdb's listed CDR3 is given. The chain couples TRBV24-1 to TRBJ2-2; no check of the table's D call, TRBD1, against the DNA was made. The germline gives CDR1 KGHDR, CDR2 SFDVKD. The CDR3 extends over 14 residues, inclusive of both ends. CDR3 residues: CATSDLSRTGELVL.

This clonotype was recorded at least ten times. CDR3 protein: CSARLYWGEQYF. CDR3 nucleotide sequence: TGCAGTGCTAGATTATATTGGGGCGAGCAGTACTTC. The V call is TRBV20-1, the J call TRBJ2-7, with D hard to call. Trimming took off 2 bases at V and 6 bases at J, with 11 bases between the two ends. Germline V gene lookup returns CDR1 DFQATT and CDR2 SNEGSKA (reference sequence). The CDR3 has 12 amino acids.

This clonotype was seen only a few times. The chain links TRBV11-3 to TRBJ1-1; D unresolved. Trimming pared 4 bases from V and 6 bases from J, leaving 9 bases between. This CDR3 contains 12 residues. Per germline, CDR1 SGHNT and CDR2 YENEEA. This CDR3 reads CASSSFAAEAFF. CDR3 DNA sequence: TGTGCCAGCAGCTCCTTCGCGGCTGAAGCTTTCTTT.

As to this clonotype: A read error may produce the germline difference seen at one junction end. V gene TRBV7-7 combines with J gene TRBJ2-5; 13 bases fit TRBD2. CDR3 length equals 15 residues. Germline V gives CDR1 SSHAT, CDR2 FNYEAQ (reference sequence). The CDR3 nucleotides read TGTGCTAGCAGCCCGACTAGCGGGGGGTCCGGGACCCAGTACTTC. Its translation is CASSPTSGGSGTQYF.

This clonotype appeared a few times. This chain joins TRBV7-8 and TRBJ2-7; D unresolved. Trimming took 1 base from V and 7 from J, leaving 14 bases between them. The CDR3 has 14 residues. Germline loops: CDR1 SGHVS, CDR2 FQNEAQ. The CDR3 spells CASSLGHNGFEQYF. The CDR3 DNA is TGTGCCAGCAGCTTAGGTCACAACGGGTTTGAGCAGTACTTC.

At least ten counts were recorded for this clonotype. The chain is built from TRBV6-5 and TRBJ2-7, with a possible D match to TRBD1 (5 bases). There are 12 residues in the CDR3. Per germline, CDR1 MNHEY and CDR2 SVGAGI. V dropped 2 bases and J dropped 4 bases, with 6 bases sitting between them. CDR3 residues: CASSYDRYEQYF. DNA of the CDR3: TGTGCCAGCAGTTACGACAGATACGAGCAGTACTTC.

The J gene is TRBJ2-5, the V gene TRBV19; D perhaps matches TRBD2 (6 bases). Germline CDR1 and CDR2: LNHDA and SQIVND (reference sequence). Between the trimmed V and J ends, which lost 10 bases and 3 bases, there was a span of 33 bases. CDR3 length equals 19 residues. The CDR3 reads CATPARDSISNYQEETQYF. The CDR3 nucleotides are TGTGCCACCCCGGCCCGGGACTCCATCTCCAACTATCAGGAAGAGACCCAGTACTTC.

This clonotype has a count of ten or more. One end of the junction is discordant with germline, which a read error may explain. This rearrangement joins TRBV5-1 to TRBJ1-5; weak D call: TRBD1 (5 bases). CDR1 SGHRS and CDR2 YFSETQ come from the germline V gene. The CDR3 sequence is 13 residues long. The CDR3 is CASSLGVGQPQHF. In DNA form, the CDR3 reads TGTGCCAGCAGTTTAGGGGTGGGTCAGCCCCAGCATTTT.

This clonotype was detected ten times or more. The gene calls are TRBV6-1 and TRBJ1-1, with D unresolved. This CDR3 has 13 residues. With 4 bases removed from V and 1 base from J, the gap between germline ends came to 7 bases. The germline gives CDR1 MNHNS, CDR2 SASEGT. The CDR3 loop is CASSVLRNTEAFF. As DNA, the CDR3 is TGTGCCAGCAGTGTCTTACGGAACACTGAAGCTTTCTTT.

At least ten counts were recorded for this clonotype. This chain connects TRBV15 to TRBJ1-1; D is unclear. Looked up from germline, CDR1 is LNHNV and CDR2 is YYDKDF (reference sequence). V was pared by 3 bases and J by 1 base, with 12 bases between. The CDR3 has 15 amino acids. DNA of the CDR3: TGTGCCACCAGCAGCCCTTCGTGGGCGAACACTGAAGCTTTCTTT. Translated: CATSSPSWANTEAFF.

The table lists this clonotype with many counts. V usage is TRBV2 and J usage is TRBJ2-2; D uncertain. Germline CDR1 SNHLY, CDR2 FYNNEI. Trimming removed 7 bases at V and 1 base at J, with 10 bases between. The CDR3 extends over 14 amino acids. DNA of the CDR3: TGTGCCAGCAAAGGTCCAGAGAACACCGGGGAGCTGTTTTTT. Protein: CASKGPENTGELFF. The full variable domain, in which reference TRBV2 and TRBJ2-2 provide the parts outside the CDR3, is EPEVTQTPSHQVTQMGQEVILRCVPISNHLYFYWYRQILGQKVEFLVSFYNNEISEKSEIFDDQFSVERPDGSNFTLKIRSTKLEDSAMYFCASKGPENTGELFFGEGSRLTVL.

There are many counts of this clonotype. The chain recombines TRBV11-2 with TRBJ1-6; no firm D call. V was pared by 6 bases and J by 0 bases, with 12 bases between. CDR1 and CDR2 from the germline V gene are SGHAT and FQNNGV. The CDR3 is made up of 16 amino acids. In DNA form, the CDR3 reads TGTGCCAGCAGATTGCCGGGTCGCTCCTATAATTCACCCCTCCACTTT. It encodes CASRLPGRSYNSPLHF.

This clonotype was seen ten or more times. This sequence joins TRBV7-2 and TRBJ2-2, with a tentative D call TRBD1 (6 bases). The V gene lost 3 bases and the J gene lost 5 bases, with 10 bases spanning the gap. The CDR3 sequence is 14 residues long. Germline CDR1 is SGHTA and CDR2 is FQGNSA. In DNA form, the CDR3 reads TGTGCCAGCAGCTTCCAGGGGTGGACCGGGGAGCTGTTTTTT. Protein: CASSFQGWTGELFF.